Described below is a single T cell receptor beta chain sequence and its context. For each subset, genomic DNA was distributed in equal portions over several immunoSEQ plates. Sequenced by immunoSEQ multiplex PCR; TCRdb stores in-frame clones only, minus some. The table lists about 2.1 million clones, 80% to 95% of them singletons. Naive-designated CD8 cells lacked CD45RO, were positively enriched for CCR7, and omitted terminally differentiated effector memory CD45RA+ cells. This specimen belongs to a study of shared clonotypes between healthy human individuals. The ends lost 1 base at V and 1 base at J; junction bases unmatched: 8. Per the germline V gene, CDR1 is MDHEN and CDR2 is SYDVKM. The CDR3 has 17 residues.

The receptor was isolated from a man aged 18 to 30 in good health. Some clones in this sample may be carry-over from other donors' samples. The sequencing input was naive CD8+ T cells from PBMCs. The chain links TRBV28 to TRBJ2-3, with 7 bases identical to TRBD1. The CDR3 DNA sequence: TGTGCCAGCAGTTTATATGTAGGGGGCTCGGGCACAGATACGCAGTATTTT. This sequence encodes CASSLYVGGSGTDTQYF.